This T cell receptor beta chain appears in the sequencing data of a study of blood T cell repertoires in COVID-19. Study background: Material from acute and convalescent COVID-19 was sourced from the United States, Italy and Spain. Nucleic acid was either cDNA or gDNA, and it came from T cells, B-cell-depleted T cells, or PBMCs.

Germline lookup yields CDR1 WNHNN and CDR2 SYGVQD (reference sequence). The CDR3 has 14 residues. The trim removed 6 bases at V and 5 bases at J, leaving 5 bases unmatched. Patients in Seattle were enrolled during active infection, then followed longitudinally. Original methodology: Amplifying reference gene primers gave estimates of nucleated cell counts. Data came from immunoSEQ multiplex PCR; TCRdb stores just in-frame clones and leaves some out. That table supplies the V and J calls and clone size; D and trimming were determined from the DNA. The sample shows 200,000 to 300,000 clones, approximately 90% of them seen only once.

The genes are TRBV10-1 and TRBJ2-2; TRBD2 matches at 8 bases. This sequence was found in a woman aged 30 to 39 with COVID-19, enrolled during active disease. The material sequenced was peripheral blood. In nucleotides, the CDR3 is TGCGCCAGCAGCCGGACTAGCACGACCGGGGAGCTGTTTTTT. It codes for CASSRTSTTGELFF.